This T cell receptor beta chain was captured in a study of shared clonotypes between healthy human individuals. Only in-frame clones appear in the TCRdb table, and some are missing; sequencing was by immunoSEQ multiplex PCR. The sample yields some 630,000 clones, approximately 75% seen once. Sequenced: memory CD4+ T cells sorted from blood. The subset here: CD45RA-negative fraction. The clonotype comes from a woman in her thirties in good health.

The CDR3 loop is CASSEAGGGGNQPQHF. CDR3 nucleotide sequence: TGTGCCAGCAGTGAAGCGGGTGGTGGCGGCAATCAGCCCCAGCATTTT. The chain couples TRBV2 to TRBJ1-5; no definite D call. In germline, CDR1 is SNHLY, CDR2 FYNNEI. V lost 0 bases and J 2 bases, leaving 11 bases between the germline ends. The length of the CDR3 is 16 residues.